This TCR beta chain was profiled in a study of T cells in narcolepsy. As concerns this clone: Antigen specificity is unknown.

Germline CDR1 LNHNV, CDR2 YYDKDF (reference sequence). The CDR3 sequence is 15 residues long. The V and J ends lost 3 bases and 11 bases respectively, with 22 bases between them. Study results and limitations: Reportedly, autoreactive clonotypes were serially detected in patients' blood but not controls'.

Clones were read by immunoSEQ multiplex PCR, and TCRdb kept only the in-frame ones, dropping some. The data show tens of thousands of clones, with 75% to 90% seen just once and less than 1.5% held by the top ten. V gene TRBV15 combines with J gene TRBJ2-5; tentative D call: TRBD1 (6 bases). The source material was CD45RA- memory CD4+ T cells from PBMCs. The sequence came from a human donor with narcolepsy. For the CDR3, the DNA is TGTGCCACCAGCAGCATTGGGATGAGGGGGATTGAGCAGTACTTC. It yields the protein CATSSIGMRGIEQYF.